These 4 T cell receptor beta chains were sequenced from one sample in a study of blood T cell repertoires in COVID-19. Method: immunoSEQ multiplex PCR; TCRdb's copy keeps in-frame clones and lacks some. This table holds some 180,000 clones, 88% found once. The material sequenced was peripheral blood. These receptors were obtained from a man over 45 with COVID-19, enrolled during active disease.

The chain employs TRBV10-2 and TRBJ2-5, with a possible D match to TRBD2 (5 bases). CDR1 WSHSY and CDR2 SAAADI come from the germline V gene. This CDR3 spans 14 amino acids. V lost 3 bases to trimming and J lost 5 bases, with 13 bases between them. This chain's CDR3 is CASSDGLPGETQYF. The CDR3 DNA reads TGCGCCAGCAGTGACGGACTCCCTGGGGAGACCCAGTACTTC.

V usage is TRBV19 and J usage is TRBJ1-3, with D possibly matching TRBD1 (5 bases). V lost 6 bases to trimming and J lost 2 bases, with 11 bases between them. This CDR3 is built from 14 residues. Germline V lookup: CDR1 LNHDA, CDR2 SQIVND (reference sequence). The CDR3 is CASREGTAGNTIYF. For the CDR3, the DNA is TGTGCCAGTAGGGAGGGGACGGCTGGAAACACCATATATTTT.

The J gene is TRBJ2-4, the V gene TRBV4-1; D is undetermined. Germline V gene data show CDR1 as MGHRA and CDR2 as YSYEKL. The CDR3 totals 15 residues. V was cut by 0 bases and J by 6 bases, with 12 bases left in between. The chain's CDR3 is CASSQDPDGGNIQYF. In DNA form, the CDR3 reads TGCGCCAGCAGCCAAGACCCCGACGGCGGAAACATTCAGTACTTC.

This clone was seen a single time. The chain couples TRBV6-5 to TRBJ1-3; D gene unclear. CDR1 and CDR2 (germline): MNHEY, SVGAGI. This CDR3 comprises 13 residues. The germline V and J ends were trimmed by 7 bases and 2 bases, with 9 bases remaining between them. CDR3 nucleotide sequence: TGTGCCAGCACTACAGATACTGGAAACACCATATATTTT. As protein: CASTTDTGNTIYF.